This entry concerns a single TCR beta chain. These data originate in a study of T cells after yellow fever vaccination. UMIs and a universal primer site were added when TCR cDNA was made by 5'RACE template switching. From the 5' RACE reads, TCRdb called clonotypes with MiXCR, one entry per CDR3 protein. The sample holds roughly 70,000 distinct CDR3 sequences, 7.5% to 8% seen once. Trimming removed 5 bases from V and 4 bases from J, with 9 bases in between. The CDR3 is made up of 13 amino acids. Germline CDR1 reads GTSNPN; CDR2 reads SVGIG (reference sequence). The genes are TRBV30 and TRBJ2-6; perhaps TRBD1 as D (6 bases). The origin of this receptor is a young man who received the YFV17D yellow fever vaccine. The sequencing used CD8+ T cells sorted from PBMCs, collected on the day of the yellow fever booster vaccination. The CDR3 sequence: CAWSGTGANVLTF. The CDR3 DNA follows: TGTGCCTGGTCTGGGACAGGGGCCAACGTCCTGACTTTC.